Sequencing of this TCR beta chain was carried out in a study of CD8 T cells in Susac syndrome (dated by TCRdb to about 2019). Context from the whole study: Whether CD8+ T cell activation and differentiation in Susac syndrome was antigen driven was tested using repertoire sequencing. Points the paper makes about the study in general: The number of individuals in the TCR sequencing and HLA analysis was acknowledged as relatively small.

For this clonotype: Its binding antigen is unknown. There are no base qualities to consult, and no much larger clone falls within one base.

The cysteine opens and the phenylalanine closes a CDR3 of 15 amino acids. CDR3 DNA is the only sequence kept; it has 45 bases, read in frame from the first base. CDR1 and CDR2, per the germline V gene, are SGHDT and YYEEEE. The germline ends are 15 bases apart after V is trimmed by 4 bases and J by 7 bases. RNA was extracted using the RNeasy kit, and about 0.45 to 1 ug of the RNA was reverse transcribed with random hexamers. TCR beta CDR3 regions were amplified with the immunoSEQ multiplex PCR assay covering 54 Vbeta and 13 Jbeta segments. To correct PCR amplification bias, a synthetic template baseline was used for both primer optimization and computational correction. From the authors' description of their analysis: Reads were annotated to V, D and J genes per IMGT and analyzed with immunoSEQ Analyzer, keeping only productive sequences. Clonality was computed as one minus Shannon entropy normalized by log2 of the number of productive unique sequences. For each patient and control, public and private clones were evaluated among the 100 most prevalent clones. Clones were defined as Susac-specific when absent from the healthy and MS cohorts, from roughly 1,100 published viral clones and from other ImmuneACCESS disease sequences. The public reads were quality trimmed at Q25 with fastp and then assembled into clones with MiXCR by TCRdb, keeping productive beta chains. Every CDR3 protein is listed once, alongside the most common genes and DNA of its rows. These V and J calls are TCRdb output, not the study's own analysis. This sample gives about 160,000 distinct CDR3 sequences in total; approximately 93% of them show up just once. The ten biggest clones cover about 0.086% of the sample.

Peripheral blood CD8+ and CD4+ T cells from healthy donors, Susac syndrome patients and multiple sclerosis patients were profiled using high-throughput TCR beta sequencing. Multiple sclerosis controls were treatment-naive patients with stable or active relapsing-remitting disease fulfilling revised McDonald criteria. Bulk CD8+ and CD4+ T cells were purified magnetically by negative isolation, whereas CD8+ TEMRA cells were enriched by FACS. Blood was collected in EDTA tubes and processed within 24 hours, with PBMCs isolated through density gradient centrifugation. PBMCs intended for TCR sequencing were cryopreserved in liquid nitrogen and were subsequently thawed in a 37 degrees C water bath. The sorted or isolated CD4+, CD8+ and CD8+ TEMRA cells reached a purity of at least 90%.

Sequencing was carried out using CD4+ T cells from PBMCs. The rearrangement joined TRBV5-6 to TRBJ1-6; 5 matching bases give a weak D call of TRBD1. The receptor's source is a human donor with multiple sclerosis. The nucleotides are TGTGCCAGCAGCCCCATCGGGTCAGGGAATTCACCCCTCCACTTT. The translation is CASSPIGSGNSPLHF.